A selection of T cell receptor beta chains follows, all from one sample in a study of cytomegalovirus exposure and HLA in healthy donors. Some clones are missing from TCRdb's copy, which holds only in-frame ones; the method was immunoSEQ multiplex PCR. This table has around 250,000 clones, 80% to 95% appearing once. What was sequenced was PBMCs. These receptors were taken from a girl aged 2-10 years in good health and CMV-seronegative. Each CDR3 is given with its conserved first and last residue. A D gene is named only where the DNA matches it firmly.

d_call	v_call	j_call	cdr3_length	cdr3_aa
-	TRBV5-1	TRBJ1-4	16	CASSYRQASTNEKLFF
TRBD1	TRBV7-2	TRBJ2-3	16	CAKLSNRGQSTDTQYF
TRBD1	TRBV6-1	TRBJ1-1	15	CASSEGTGWDTEAFF
-	TRBV1	TRBJ2-5	18	CTSSHGTSGGPGGETQYF
TRBD1	TRBV11-2	TRBJ1-2	14	CASSLGTGDYGYTF
-	TRBV30	TRBJ2-7	19	CAWSPHRDSPLGIPYEQYF
-	TRBV5-4	TRBJ2-2	15	CASSSGTDYTGELFF
-	TRBV18	TRBJ1-4	15	CASSPEPGSNEKLFF
-	TRBV2	TRBJ2-1	14	CASNIGQSRDEQFF
-	TRBV29-1	-	13	CSVSDFLSYEQYF
TRBD1	TRBV19	TRBJ2-5	15	CASSIGDRGVETQYF
TRBD1	TRBV7-9	TRBJ1-2	17	CSSSLGQFTGGSYGYTF
TRBD2	TRBV18	TRBJ2-1	15	CASSPIQRGNNEQFF
TRBD1	TRBV10-3	TRBJ2-7	13	CAISGDRGGEQYF
-	TRBV20-1	TRBJ2-1	10	CSARGDEQFF
-	TRBV2	TRBJ2-3	14	CASSEELASDAQYF
TRBD2	TRBV18	TRBJ2-3	18	CASSPLTAGTTGTDTQYF
TRBD2	TRBV7-9	TRBJ2-7	15	CASRIAGGSSYEQYF
-	TRBV7-8	TRBJ2-5	14	CASSLSLSRETQYF
TRBD2	TRBV19	TRBJ2-1	17	CASSISRLASSYNEQFF
-	TRBV11-3	TRBJ1-6	12	CASSQGGSPLHF
TRBD1	TRBV27	TRBJ1-2	13	CASSFRGQGFHTF
-	TRBV6-1	TRBJ2-7	11	CASSDNYEQYF
-	TRBV27	TRBJ1-4	12	CASESNDEKLFF
TRBD1	TRBV11-2	TRBJ2-7	14	CASSLGQGINEQYF
TRBD1	TRBV12-5	TRBJ2-6	17	CASGLERGQAGANVLTF
-	TRBV5-8	TRBJ2-7	13	CASRQTGTYEQYF
-	TRBV7-9	TRBJ2-1	14	CASSLAAGYGEQFF
-	TRBV5-1	TRBJ1-1	15	CASSPTGQLNTEAFF
-	TRBV10-3	TRBJ2-3	13	CAISDAGTDTQYF
-	TRBV5-1	TRBJ2-3	14	CASSLVLGADTQYF
TRBD2	TRBV7-9	TRBJ2-1	17	CASSLEGLAGVTNEQFF
-	TRBV5-1	TRBJ2-2	16	CASSPFRDTNTGELFF
TRBD2	TRBV15	TRBJ2-5	18	CATSRDGGNAGGGETQYF
-	TRBV28	TRBJ2-3	15	CASSYNSPGTDTQYF
-	TRBV6-5	TRBJ2-1	14	CASRRQVTTNEQFF
TRBD1	TRBV5-4	TRBJ1-4	16	CASSMPTPGQLEKLFF